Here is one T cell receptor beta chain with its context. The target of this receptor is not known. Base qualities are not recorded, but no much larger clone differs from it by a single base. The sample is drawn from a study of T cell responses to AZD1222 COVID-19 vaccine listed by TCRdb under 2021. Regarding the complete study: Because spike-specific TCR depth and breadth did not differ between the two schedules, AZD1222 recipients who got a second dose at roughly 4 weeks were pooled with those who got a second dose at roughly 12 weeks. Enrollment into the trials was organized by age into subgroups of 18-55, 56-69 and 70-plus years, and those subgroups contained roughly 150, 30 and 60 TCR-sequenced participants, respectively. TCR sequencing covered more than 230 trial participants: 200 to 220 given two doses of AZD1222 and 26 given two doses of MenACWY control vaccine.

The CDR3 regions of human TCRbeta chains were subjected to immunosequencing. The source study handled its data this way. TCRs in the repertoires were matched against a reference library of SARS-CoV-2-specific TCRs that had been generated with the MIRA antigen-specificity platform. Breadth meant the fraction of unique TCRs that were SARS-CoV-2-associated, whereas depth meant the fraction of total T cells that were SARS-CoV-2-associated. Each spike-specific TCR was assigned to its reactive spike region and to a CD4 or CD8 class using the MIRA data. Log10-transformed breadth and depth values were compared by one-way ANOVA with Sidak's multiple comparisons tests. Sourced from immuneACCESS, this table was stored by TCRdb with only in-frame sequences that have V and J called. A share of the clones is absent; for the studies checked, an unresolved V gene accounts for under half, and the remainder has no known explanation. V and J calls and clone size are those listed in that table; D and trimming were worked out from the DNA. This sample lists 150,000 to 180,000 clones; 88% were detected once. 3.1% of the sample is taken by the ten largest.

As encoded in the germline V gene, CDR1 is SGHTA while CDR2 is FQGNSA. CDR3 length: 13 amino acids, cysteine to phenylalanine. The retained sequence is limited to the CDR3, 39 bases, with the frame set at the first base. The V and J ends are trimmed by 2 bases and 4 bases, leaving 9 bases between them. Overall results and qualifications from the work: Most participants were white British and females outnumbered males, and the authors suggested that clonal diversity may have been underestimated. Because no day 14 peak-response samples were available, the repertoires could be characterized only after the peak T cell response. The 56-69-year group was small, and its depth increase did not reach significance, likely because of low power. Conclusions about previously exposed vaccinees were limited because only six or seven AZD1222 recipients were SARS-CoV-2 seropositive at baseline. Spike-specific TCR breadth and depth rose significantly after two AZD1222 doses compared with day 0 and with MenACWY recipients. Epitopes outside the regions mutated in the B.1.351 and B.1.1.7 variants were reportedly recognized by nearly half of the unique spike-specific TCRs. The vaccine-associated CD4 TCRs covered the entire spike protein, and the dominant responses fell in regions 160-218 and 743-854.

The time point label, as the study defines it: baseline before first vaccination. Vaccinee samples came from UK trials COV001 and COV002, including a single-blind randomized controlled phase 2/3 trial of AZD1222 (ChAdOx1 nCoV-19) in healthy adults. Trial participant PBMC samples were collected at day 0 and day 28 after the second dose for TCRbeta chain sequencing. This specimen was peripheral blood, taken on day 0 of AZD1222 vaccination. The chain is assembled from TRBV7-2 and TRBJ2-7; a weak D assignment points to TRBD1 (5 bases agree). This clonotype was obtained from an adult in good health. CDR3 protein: CASSLTRAYEQYF. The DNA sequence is TGTGCCAGCAGCTTAACCAGGGCTTACGAGCAGTACTTC.